The clone carrying this TCR beta chain came up a few times. Its specificity is unknown. CDR1 is MNHEY and CDR2 is SMNVEV in the germline V gene (reference sequence). The CDR3 is made up of 14 amino acids. V was pared by 6 bases and J by 7 bases, with 9 bases of the junction left unmatched. The sample originates from a study of identifying expanded T cells in peripheral blood. Points from the study as a whole: Technical replicates showed around 1.2 changed clones; roughly two weeks 15 to 20; four weeks 19.

Data came from immunoSEQ multiplex PCR; TCRdb stores just in-frame clones and leaves some out. The sample lists 95,000 to 150,000 clones; roughly 84% were seen once. Collection occurred without any documented infections or immune events in donors. The clonotype comes from a person aged 18 to 70 in good health. The rearrangement links TRBV27 to TRBJ1-2; 9 bases agree with TRBD1. The sequencing input was blood. CDR3 region: CASRRTGTGPGYTF. The CDR3 DNA follows: TGTGCCAGCAGACGTACCGGGACAGGGCCTGGCTACACCTTC.